What follows are 16 T cell receptor beta chains derived from one specimen sequenced in a study of cytomegalovirus exposure and HLA in healthy donors (TCRdb year 2017). To prepare the library, the immunoSEQ multiplex PCR assay was applied. TCRdb limited this immuneACCESS table to in-frame rearrangements with V and J called. A share of clones is missing; checked studies link under half to unresolved V genes, and the rest is unexplained. The sample table lists some 320,000 clones, approximately 86% of them with a count of one. The ten largest make up roughly 1.1% of the sample. Sequencing was carried out using PBMCs. The receptors here all came from a woman aged 25-40 years in good health and CMV-seropositive.

CDR3 loop: CASSQDLTERGYGYTF. The DNA for the CDR3 is TGCGCCAGCAGCCAAGATTTAACAGAGCGGGGCTATGGCTACACCTTC. This chain joins TRBV4-1 and TRBJ1-2; D is unresolved. The germline CDR1 and CDR2 sequences are MGHRA and YSYEKL. V shed 0 bases and J shed 4 bases, with 15 bases lying between them. The CDR3 has 16 amino acids.

The chain links TRBV19 to TRBJ2-7; D remains ambiguous. CDR3 length equals 13 residues. V lost 3 bases, J lost 1 base, and 7 bases lay in between. The germline CDR1 and CDR2 sequences are LNHDA and SQIVND (reference sequence). CDR3 nucleotide sequence: TGTGCCAGTAGTATCACAGAGTCCTACGAGCAGTACTTC. Residues: CASSITESYEQYF.

CDR3 sequence (DNA): TGTGCCAGCAGTTACGGGGGCGGTGGGGCCAACGTCCTGACTTTC. Translation gives CASSYGGGGANVLTF. The chain uses TRBV6-5 and TRBJ2-6; a possible D gene is TRBD1 (6 bases). This CDR3 is built from 15 residues. V dropped 2 bases and J dropped 3 bases, with 8 bases sitting between them. CDR1 is MNHEY, CDR2 SVGAGI, per germline.

In DNA form, the CDR3 reads TGTGCCAGCAGCGTAGCTACCGGTAGAAGTAGGGTCAATGAGCAGTTCTTC. Translation gives CASSVATGRSRVNEQFF. The gene calls are TRBV9 and TRBJ2-1; D is uncertain. The CDR3 loop spans 17 amino acids. The V and J ends lost 0 bases and 6 bases respectively, with 19 bases between them. Germline assignment: CDR1 SGDLS and CDR2 YYNGEE. The variable domain in full, completed from reference TRBV9 and TRBJ2-1, reads DSGVTQTPKHLITATGQRVTLRCSPRSGDLSVYWYQQSLDQGLQFLIQYYNGEERAKGNILERFSAQQFPDLHSELNLSSLELGDSALYFCASSVATGRSRVNEQFFGPGTRLTVL.

The chain carries TRBV9 and TRBJ2-7; no clear D. Germline-derived CDR1 and CDR2 are SGDLS and YYNGEE. The CDR3 runs 15 residues. The V end lost 0 bases, the J end lost 4 bases, and 14 bases lay between the germline ends. The CDR3 region has the DNA TGTGCCAGCAGCGTAGAGGATGAAAAAACATACGAGCAGTACTTC. It specifies CASSVEDEKTYEQYF.

The rearrangement links TRBV5-8 to TRBJ2-7; TRBD1 or TRBD2 may be the D gene (5 bases each). Germline assignment: CDR1 SGHTS and CDR2 YDEGEE. Trimming pared 2 bases from V and 3 bases from J, leaving 9 bases between. The CDR3 has 13 residues. CDR3 in DNA: TGTGCCAGCAGCTTCTTTGGGGGCTACGAGCAGTACTTC. Encoded protein: CASSFFGGYEQYF.

This chain connects TRBV15 to TRBJ2-5, with D possibly being TRBD2 (5 bases). Germline V gives CDR1 LNHNV, CDR2 YYDKDF (reference sequence). The CDR3 has 15 residues. V was clipped by 0 bases and J by 5 bases, with 13 bases between them. The CDR3 spells CATSRELATRETQYF. DNA of the CDR3: TGTGCCACCAGCAGAGAGCTAGCAACGAGGGAGACCCAGTACTTC. The complete variable domain, with remaining parts taken from reference TRBV15 and TRBJ2-5, reads DAMVIQNPRYQVTQFGKPVTLSCSQTLNHNVMYWYQQKSSQAPKLLFHYYDKDFNNEADTPDNFQSRRPNTSFCFLDIRSPGLGDTAMYLCATSRELATRETQYFGPGTRLLVL.

The chain is built from TRBV4-1 and TRBJ2-6, with 11 bases identical to TRBD1. The CDR3 runs 18 residues. Germline CDR1 and CDR2: MGHRA and YSYEKL. V lost 2 bases and J lost 1; bases outside the gene matches: 4. CDR3 amino acids: CASSQPGQGVSGANVLTF. CDR3 nucleotides: TGCGCCAGCAGCCAACCGGGACAGGGGGTTTCTGGGGCCAACGTCCTGACTTTC.

This clone has only one observation. V is TRBV6-1 and J is TRBJ2-7, with D perhaps TRBD1 (5 bases). Germline CDR1 is MNHNS and CDR2 is SASEGT. The CDR3 is 13 amino acids. Trimming pared 5 bases from V and 5 bases from J, leaving 13 bases between. The DNA for the CDR3 is TGTGCCAGCAGTTTAGCCTCAGGGAACGAGCAGTACTTC. Residues: CASSLASGNEQYF.

V gene TRBV7-9 combines with J gene TRBJ1-4; 8 bases map to TRBD1. The V gene's germline CDR1 is SEHNR and CDR2 FQNEAQ (reference sequence). This CDR3 comprises 16 residues. V lost 5 bases and J lost 3; bases outside the gene matches: 8. The CDR3 bases are TGTGCCAGCAGCATCGACAGGGGTTTCGCTAATGAAAAACTGTTTTTT. This codes for CASSIDRGFANEKLFF.

The rearrangement uses TRBV28 and TRBJ1-1, with D unclear. Per the germline V gene, CDR1 is MDHEN and CDR2 is SYDVKM. The V gene lost 3 bases and the J gene lost 0 bases, with 8 bases spanning the gap. The length of the CDR3 is 14 residues. CDR3 coding DNA: TGTGCCAGCAGTTTTCTGGATCTGAACACTGAAGCTTTCTTT. Amino acid sequence: CASSFLDLNTEAFF.

This chain uses TRBV30 with TRBJ1-2, with 8 bases that match TRBD1. Germline CDR1 GTSNPN, CDR2 SVGIG (reference sequence). The length of the CDR3 is 13 residues. V was pared by 0 bases and J by 7 bases, with 4 bases of the junction left unmatched. The CDR3 DNA sequence: TGTGCCTGGAGTGTACAGGGGGATCTTGGCTACACCTTC. This gives the protein CAWSVQGDLGYTF.

This clone has only a few counts. Other nucleotide sequences from this sample produce the same CDR3. The J gene is TRBJ2-7, the V gene TRBV7-2; no definite D call. V lost 5 bases and J 0 bases, leaving 2 bases between the germline ends. Looked up from germline, CDR1 is SGHTA and CDR2 is FQGNSA. The CDR3 is 11 amino acids. CDR3 protein: CASSASYEQYF. As DNA, the CDR3 is TGTGCCAGCAGCGCCTCCTACGAGCAGTACTTC.

The rearrangement uses TRBV11-2 and TRBJ2-7; 7 positions agree with TRBD2. The germline gives CDR1 SGHAT, CDR2 FQNNGV. J lost 5 bases, V lost 0 bases, and 4 bases had no gene match. This CDR3 region has 14 residues. CDR3 DNA: TGTGCCAGCAGCTTAGAGACTAGCACCCACGAGCAGTACTTC. It specifies CASSLETSTHEQYF.

The V and J genes are TRBV6-1 and TRBJ1-4; tentative D call: TRBD1 (5 bases). Germline V CDR1 and CDR2: MNHNS, SASEGT. The CDR3 loop spans 15 amino acids. V was clipped by 3 bases and J by 7 bases, with 15 bases between them. The CDR3 region is CASSDNRFAGEKLFF. The CDR3 DNA sequence: TGTGCCAGCAGTGATAACAGGTTTGCTGGTGAAAAACTGTTTTTT.

V gene TRBV7-8 combines with J gene TRBJ1-5; D is ambiguous. The germline V gene has CDR1 SGHVS and CDR2 FQNEAQ. This CDR3 is built from 14 residues. V lost 7 bases and J 5 bases, leaving 15 bases between the germline ends. CDR3 in DNA: TGTGCCAGCACCCCCCTTGGGTACCATCAGCCCCAGCATTTT. Protein: CASTPLGYHQPQHF.